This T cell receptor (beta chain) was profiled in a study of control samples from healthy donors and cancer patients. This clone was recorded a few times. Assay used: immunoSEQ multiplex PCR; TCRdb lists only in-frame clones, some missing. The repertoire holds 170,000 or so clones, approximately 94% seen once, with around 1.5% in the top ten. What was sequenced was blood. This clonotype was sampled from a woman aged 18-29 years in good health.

The CDR3 DNA reads as TGTGCCAGCGCTCTCATGAACACTGAAGCTTTCTTT. Translated, it gives CASALMNTEAFF. J is TRBJ1-1 and V is TRBV14; no clear D gene. The length of the CDR3 is 12 residues. Germline CDR1 reads SGHDN; CDR2 reads FVKESK. The V end lost 8 bases, the J end lost 0 bases, and 7 bases lay between the germline ends.